The T cell receptor beta chain under discussion was sequenced for a study of blood T cells in healthy people across ages. Then a second PCR, running roughly 6 to 11 cycles, was carried out with a sample-barcoded 5' primer and a J-beta primer mix. TCRdb re-derived calls from the 5' RACE reads in MiXCR, one entry per CDR3 protein. Here the sample spans about 640,000 distinct CDR3 sequences, around 54% being singletons. Whole-study findings and limits: For the donors, CMV status was unknown and possibly confounded expanded clonotype changes. Older age went with lower TCR beta diversity per million T cells, in a roughly linear way.

The germline V and J ends were trimmed by 0 bases and 3 bases, with 12 bases remaining between them. This CDR3 comprises 15 residues. Looked up from germline, CDR1 is SQVTM and CDR2 is ANQGSEA. In this sample, this clonotype turned up a few times. What it binds is not known. The receptor's source is a man aged 60 to 69 in good health. The chain employs TRBV29-1 and TRBJ2-4, with TRBD1 as a possible D gene (5 bases). The sequencing sample was made of blood. The CDR3 nucleotides read TGCAGCGTTGAAGACAGGGTTTCGGGCAAAAACATTCAGTACTTC. Protein sequence: CSVEDRVSGKNIQYF.